A single sample is the source of the 25 T cell receptor beta chains below, sequenced in a study of T cell responses to AZD1222 COVID-19 vaccine (dated by TCRdb to 2020 to 2022). The library was generated by the immunoSEQ multiplex PCR assay. TCRdb holds this immuneACCESS table with in-frame rearrangements only. Some clones are missing; in checked studies, unresolved V genes explain under half, and the rest has no known cause. The sample table shows some 200,000 clones, and approximately 94% are seen once. The ten biggest clones cover approximately 1% of the sample. What the time point label conveys for this sample: about 28 days (+/-7) after the second vaccine dose. The input for sequencing was peripheral blood, taken 28 days after the second AZD1222 dose. The receptors shown here come from an adult who received the AZD1222 COVID-19 vaccine.

The chain combines TRBV14 with TRBJ1-5; a weak D match, TRBD1 (5 bases). Trimming took 8 bases from V and 3 from J, leaving 11 bases between them. Germline-derived CDR1 and CDR2 are SGHDN and FVKESK. The CDR3 contains 13 residues. This CDR3 reads CASAKGNNQPQHF. CDR3 in DNA: TGTGCCAGCGCGAAGGGGAACAATCAGCCCCAGCATTTT.

The chain has TRBV28 and TRBJ2-1; 8 bases are a match to TRBD2. This CDR3 has 14 residues. Germline CDR1 reads MDHEN; CDR2 reads SYDVKM. With V trimmed by 3 bases and J by 7 bases, 5 bases remained unmatched. The CDR3 is CASSLSGGVNEQFF. Here the CDR3 DNA reads TGTGCCAGCAGTTTGTCGGGGGGGGTTAATGAGCAGTTCTTC.

The chain is built from TRBV6-2 or TRBV6-3 and TRBJ2-1, with D uncertain. V gave up 2 bases and J gave up 9 bases, with 8 bases separating them. This CDR3 region has 12 residues. The germline CDR1 and CDR2 sequences are MNHEY and SVGEGT. The CDR3 DNA reads as TGTGCCAGCAGTTACAGGATGGGTGAGCAGTTCTTC. Its protein product is CASSYRMGEQFF.

This sequence joins TRBV4-3 and TRBJ2-3; 8 nucleotides match TRBD2. Unmatched junction bases numbered 9, after V lost 6 bases and J lost 4 bases. Germline CDR1 LGHNA, CDR2 YSLEER. The CDR3 is made up of 15 amino acids. The CDR3 here is CASRQLAAGSDTQYF. The CDR3, as DNA: TGCGCCAGCAGGCAACTAGCGGCGGGGTCAGATACGCAGTATTTT.

This chain uses TRBV5-4 with TRBJ1-1; D is uncertain. Germline CDR1 SGHNT, CDR2 YYREEE (reference sequence). V was shortened by 2 bases and J by 0 bases, with 2 bases between the two germline ends. CDR3 size: 12 residues. CDR3 bases: TGTGCCAGCAGCTTTGTGAACACTGAAGCTTTCTTT. Its translation is CASSFVNTEAFF.

V is TRBV7-2 and J is TRBJ2-5; tentatively, D is TRBD1 or TRBD2 (7 bases each). CDR1 and CDR2 from the germline V gene are SGHTA and FQGNSA. The V gene lost 2 bases and the J gene lost 5 bases, with 18 bases spanning the gap. The CDR3 has 16 amino acids. The CDR3 bases are TGTGCCAGCAGCTTAAGTAATCAGGGGGGGTGGGAGACCCAGTACTTC. Protein product: CASSLSNQGGWETQYF.

CDR3 nucleotides: TGTGCCAGCAGCTTAACTGTCGACAGAGGCAATGAGCAGTTCTTC. Its translation: CASSLTVDRGNEQFF. V and J are TRBV7-7 and TRBJ2-1; weak D call: TRBD1 (5 bases). Trimming removed 2 bases at V and 6 bases at J, with 14 bases between. The germline CDR1 and CDR2 sequences are SSHAT and FNYEAQ (reference sequence). This CDR3 contains 15 residues.

The V and J genes are TRBV5-1 and TRBJ2-3; tentatively, D is TRBD1 or TRBD2 (6 bases each). This CDR3 has 15 residues. The germline V and J ends were trimmed by 6 bases and 6 bases, with 20 bases remaining between them. In germline, CDR1 is SGHRS, CDR2 YFSETQ. Here the CDR3 reads CASTPGALAGDTQYF. The CDR3 region has the DNA TGCGCCAGCACCCCGGGGGCACTAGCCGGGGATACGCAGTATTTT.

This chain uses TRBV11-2 with TRBJ2-7, with D perhaps matching TRBD2 (6 bases). V lost 3 bases to trimming and J lost 1 base, with 13 bases between them. Germline-derived CDR1 and CDR2 are SGHAT and FQNNGV. The CDR3 is made up of 15 amino acids. CDR3 sequence reads: CASSFSTSRSYEQYF. CDR3 coding DNA: TGTGCCAGCAGCTTCTCAACTAGCCGTTCCTACGAGCAGTACTTC.

A single count supports this clone. The chain recombines TRBV5-1 with TRBJ1-3, with D perhaps TRBD1 (6 bases). CDR3 length equals 14 residues. Germline assignment: CDR1 SGHRS and CDR2 YFSETQ. V lost 4 bases and J 4 bases, leaving 12 bases between the germline ends. CDR3 in DNA: TGCGCCAGCAGCCCACAGGGAGACGGAAACACCATATATTTT. The encoded protein is CASSPQGDGNTIYF.

This chain uses TRBV7-2 with TRBJ1-5, with D possibly TRBD1 on 5 matching bases. V lost 4 bases and J 7 bases, leaving 20 bases between the germline ends. Germline-derived CDR1 and CDR2 are SGHTA and FQGNSA. This CDR3 comprises 16 residues. CDR3 sequence reads: CASSSIPGPTSQPQHF. CDR3 nucleotide sequence: TGTGCCAGCAGCTCGATACCGGGACCCACCAGCCAGCCCCAGCATTTT.

The chain links TRBV7-2 to TRBJ2-4, with TRBD2 matching over 8 bases. Germline CDR1 is SGHTA and CDR2 is FQGNSA. V shed 4 bases, J shed 6 bases, and the junction held 11 bases outside the gene matches. The CDR3 length is 16 residues. The CDR3, as DNA: TGTGCCAGCAGCTCGCACGGGAGGGCGGGGTCAAACATTCAGTACTTC. Translating it yields CASSSHGRAGSNIQYF. The full variable domain, rest sourced from reference TRBV7-2 and TRBJ2-4, is GAGVSQSPSNKVTEKGKDVELRCDPISGHTALYWYRQSLGQGLEFLIYFQGNSAPDKSGLPSDRFSAERTGGSVSTLTIQRTQQEDSAVYLCASSSHGRAGSNIQYFGAGTRLSVL.

The CDR3 is CASSGLAGANNEQFF. CDR3 bases: TGTGCCAGCAGCGGACTAGCGGGGGCCAACAATGAGCAGTTCTTC. The rearrangement uses TRBV6-5 and TRBJ2-1; 13 bases are shared with TRBD2. This CDR3 spans 15 amino acids. J gave up 5 bases and V 6 bases, and 4 bases lay outside the gene matches. Germline V gene sequence: CDR1 MNHEY, CDR2 SVGAGI.

The V and J genes are TRBV3-1 (or the pseudogene TRBV3-2) and TRBJ1-5; the D is unclear. Germline V gives CDR1 LGHDT, CDR2 YNNKEL (reference sequence). The CDR3 runs 13 residues. V gave up 8 bases and J gave up 0 bases, with 8 bases separating them. The DNA for the CDR3 is TGTGCCAGCGGTCGGGGTAGCAATCAGCCCCAGCATTTT. It codes for CASGRGSNQPQHF.

The chain couples TRBV5-4 to TRBJ1-6; TRBD1 is a possible D gene (5 bases). Trimming left V 7 bases short and J 5 bases short, with 16 bases between. From germline, CDR1 is SGHNT and CDR2 YYREEE (reference sequence). The CDR3 runs to 15 residues. CDR3 coding DNA: TGTGCCAGCCGAGAGGGGCCTGCTAATAATTCACCCCTCCACTTT. Residues: CASREGPANNSPLHF.

The J gene is TRBJ2-3, the V gene TRBV19; D is undetermined. V was pared by 8 bases and J by 1 base, with 10 bases between. CDR1 and CDR2 from the germline V gene are LNHDA and SQIVND (reference sequence). The CDR3 is 13 amino acids. CDR3 in DNA: TGTGCCAGTTGTCTGGCAGGCACAGATACGCAGTATTTT. This codes for CASCLAGTDTQYF. The full variable domain, its missing parts supplied by reference TRBV19 and TRBJ2-3, is DGGITQSPKYLFRKEGQNVTLSCEQNLNHDAMYWYRQDPGQGLRLIYYSQIVNDFQKGDIAEGYSVSREKKESFPLTVTSAQKNPTAFYLCASCLAGTDTQYFGPGTRLTVL.

About this clone itself: Other DNA sequences in this sample translate to the same CDR3. The chain employs TRBV18 and TRBJ1-1, with TRBD1 matching 7 bases. The CDR3 is 14 residues long. J gave up 2 bases and V 2 bases, and 2 bases lay outside the gene matches. Germline values: CDR1 KGHSH, CDR2 LQKENI. In DNA form, the CDR3 reads TGTGCCAGCTCACCAGGGACAGAAAACACTGAAGCTTTCTTT. Protein sequence: CASSPGTENTEAFF. Supplemented by reference TRBV18 and TRBJ1-1, the full variable domain reads NAGVMQNPRHLVRRRGQEARLRCSPMKGHSHVYWYRQLPEEGLKFMVYLQKENIIDESGMPKERFSAEFPKEGPSILRIQQVVRGDSAAYFCASSPGTENTEAFFGQGTRLTVV.

The V call is TRBV19, the J call TRBJ1-3, with D uncertain. The CDR3 is made up of 15 amino acids. Trimming stripped 7 bases from V and 0 bases from J, with 13 bases between. Germline CDR1 and CDR2: LNHDA and SQIVND (reference sequence). In DNA form, the CDR3 reads TGTGCCAGTACCCCGAGGAGTCTCTCTGGAAACACCATATATTTT. It translates to CASTPRSLSGNTIYF.

This chain joins TRBV9 and TRBJ2-7, with D uncertain. The CDR3 contains 14 residues. Trimming took off 0 bases at V and 5 bases at J, with 12 bases between the two ends. Germline CDR1 and CDR2: SGDLS and YYNGEE. CDR3 coding DNA: TGTGCCAGCAGCGTAGCTCTAGGGTCGGACGAGCAGTACTTC. The encoded protein is CASSVALGSDEQYF.

This clone has only a few counts. This chain connects TRBV10-3 to TRBJ2-7, with a possible D match to TRBD1 (5 bases). V was clipped by 8 bases and J by 0 bases, with 17 bases between them. Per the germline V gene, CDR1 is ENHRY and CDR2 is SYGVKD. This CDR3 has 15 amino acids. CDR3 in DNA: TGTGCCATCCGCATTGACAGTCACAGCTCCTACGAGCAGTACTTC. Its translation is CAIRIDSHSSYEQYF.

V is TRBV6-2 or TRBV6-3 and J is TRBJ1-1; 9 bases are shared with TRBD1. In germline, CDR1 is MNHEY, CDR2 SVGEGT. Trimming at V came to 5 bases and at J to 0 bases, leaving 10 bases not matched to a gene. This CDR3 is 17 amino acids long. The CDR3 DNA sequence: TGTGCCAGCAGTCCAAGACAGGGGGGAGTTTTGAACACTGAAGCTTTCTTT. Translated: CASSPRQGGVLNTEAFF.

This chain joins TRBV6-5 and TRBJ1-4; D remains unclear. Trimming removed 6 bases at V and 5 bases at J, with 13 bases between. Germline-derived CDR1 and CDR2 are MNHEY and SVGAGI. The CDR3 covers 14 residues. CDR3 DNA sequence: TGTGCCAGCAGGTACAGAGGGCCGAATGAAAAACTGTTTTTT. This encodes CASRYRGPNEKLFF.

The chain combines TRBV7-9 with TRBJ2-3, with 14 bases lining up with TRBD2. V shed 5 bases and J 2 bases; nucleotides not matched to a gene: 9. The CDR3 sequence is 18 residues long. CDR1 SEHNR and CDR2 FQNEAQ come from the germline V gene (reference sequence). CDR3 bases: TGTGCCAGCAGCCGGGGACTAGCGGGGGCAAGGAACACAGATACGCAGTATTTT. Translation: CASSRGLAGARNTDTQYF.

The CDR3 region is CASSQGPQGFEAFF. CDR3 bases: TGTGCCAGCAGCCAAGGGCCGCAGGGATTTGAAGCTTTCTTT. The chain carries TRBV3-1 (or the pseudogene TRBV3-2) and TRBJ1-1; weak D call: TRBD1 (5 bases). Germline assignment: CDR1 LGHDT and CDR2 YNNKEL (reference sequence). The CDR3 extends over 14 amino acids. The V gene lost 1 base and the J gene lost 7 bases, with 13 bases spanning the gap.

DNA of the CDR3: TGTGCCAGCAGCCAGCAGGGGGGGACTGAAGCTTTCTTT. This codes for CASSQQGGTEAFF. The V gene is TRBV3-1 (or the pseudogene TRBV3-2), the J gene TRBJ1-1; 7 nucleotides match TRBD1. Trimming at V came to 3 bases and at J to 5 bases, leaving 3 bases not matched to a gene. The CDR3 loop spans 13 amino acids. Germline V gene data show CDR1 as LGHDT and CDR2 as YNNKEL (reference sequence).